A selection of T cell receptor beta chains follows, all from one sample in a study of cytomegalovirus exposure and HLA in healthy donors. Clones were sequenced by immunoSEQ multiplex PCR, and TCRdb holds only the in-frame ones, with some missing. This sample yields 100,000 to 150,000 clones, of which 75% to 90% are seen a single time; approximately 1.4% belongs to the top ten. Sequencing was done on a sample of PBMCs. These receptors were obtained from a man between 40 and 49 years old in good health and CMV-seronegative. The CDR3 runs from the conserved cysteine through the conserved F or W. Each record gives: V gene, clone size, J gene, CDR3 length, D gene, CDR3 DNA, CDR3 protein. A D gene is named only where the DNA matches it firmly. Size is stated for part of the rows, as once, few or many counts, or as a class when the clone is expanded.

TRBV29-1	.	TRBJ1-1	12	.	TGCAGCGTTGCGACAGTGCGCCCTGAAGCTTTCTTT	CSVATVRPEAFF
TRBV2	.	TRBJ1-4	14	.	TGTGCCAGCAGTGAAGGGGGCTCATCGGAAAAACTGTTTTTT	CASSEGGSSEKLFF
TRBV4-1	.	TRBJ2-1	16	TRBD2	TGCGCCAGCAGCCAAGAGGGGGGGGGCTCCTACAATGAGCAGTTCTTC	CASSQEGGGSYNEQFF
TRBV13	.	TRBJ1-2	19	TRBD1	TGTGCCAGCAGCCCGACCACCGGTCCGGACAGGGGGTTTAACTATGGCTACACCTTC	CASSPTTGPDRGFNYGYTF
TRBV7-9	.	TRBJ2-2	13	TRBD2	TGTGCCAGCAGCCCCGGACGGGGCGGGAGGCTGTTTTTT	CASSPGRGGRLFF
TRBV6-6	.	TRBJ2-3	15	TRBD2	TGTGCCAGCAGTTACGTAGCGGGGGGGCCGGATACGCAGTATTTT	CASSYVAGGPDTQYF
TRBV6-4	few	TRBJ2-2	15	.	TGTGCCAGCAGCGTCGAGGGGGTACATACCGGGGAGCTGTTTTTT	CASSVEGVHTGELFF
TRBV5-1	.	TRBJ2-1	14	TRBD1	TGCGCCAGCAAGCTCCAGGGGGCGTACAATGAGCAGTTCTTC	CASKLQGAYNEQFF
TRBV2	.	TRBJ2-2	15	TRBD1	TGTGCCAGCAGGCCGGGACAGGGGGGTACCGGGGAGCTGTTTTTT	CASRPGQGGTGELFF
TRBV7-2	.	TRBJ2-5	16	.	TGTGCCAGCAGCTTAGGGGACTTCATGTACCAAGAGACCCAGTACTTC	CASSLGDFMYQETQYF
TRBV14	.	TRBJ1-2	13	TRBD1	TGTGCCAGCAGCTACAGGGGAAACTATGGCTACACCTTC	CASSYRGNYGYTF
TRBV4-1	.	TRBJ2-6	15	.	TGCGCCAGCAGCCAAGTCAGCTCTGGGGCCAACGTCCTGACTTTC	CASSQVSSGANVLTF
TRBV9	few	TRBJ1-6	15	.	TGTGCCAGCAGCGTAGCCGGGGGTCGTGGTTCACCCCTCCACTTT	CASSVAGGRGSPLHF
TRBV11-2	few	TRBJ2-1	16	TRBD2	TGTGCCAGCAGCTTAGGCCCGGTAGCGGGGTGGAATGAGCAGTTCTTC	CASSLGPVAGWNEQFF
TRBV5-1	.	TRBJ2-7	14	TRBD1	TGCGCCAGCAGCTTCGGGACAGCGTCCTACGAGCAGTACTTC	CASSFGTASYEQYF
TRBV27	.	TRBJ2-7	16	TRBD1	TGTGCCAGCAGTTTAAGAGGGGACAGGGGCTTGTACGAGCAGTACTTC	CASSLRGDRGLYEQYF
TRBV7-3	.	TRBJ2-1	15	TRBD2	TGTGCCAGCAGCTTAACCCTAGCGGGAGGCAATGAGCAGTTCTTC	CASSLTLAGGNEQFF
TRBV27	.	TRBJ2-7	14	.	TGTGCCAGCAGTGCACTACTTTACCCCTACGAGCAGTACTTC	CASSALLYPYEQYF
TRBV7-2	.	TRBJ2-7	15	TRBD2	TGTGCCAGCAGCTTAACCGGGACTAGCGGCCACGAGCAGTACTTC	CASSLTGTSGHEQYF
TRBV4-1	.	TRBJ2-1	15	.	TGCGCCAGCAGCCAGACTCGGAGCTCCTACAATGAGCAGTTCTTC	CASSQTRSSYNEQFF
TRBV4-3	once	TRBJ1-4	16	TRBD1	TGCGCCAGCAGCCAAGAGCAGAGACAGGGTGACGAAAAACTGTTTTTT	CASSQEQRQGDEKLFF
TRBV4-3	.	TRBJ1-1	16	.	TGCGCCAGCAGCCAGCCCGTTCGGGGTACGAGCACTGAAGCTTTCTTT	CASSQPVRGTSTEAFF
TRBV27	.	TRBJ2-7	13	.	TGTGCCAGCAGTTTCGGCAGGGATTACGAGCAGTACTTC	CASSFGRDYEQYF
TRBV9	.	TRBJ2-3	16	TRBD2	TGTGCCAGCGGCGTAGGGAGCGGGGGGGTATTAGATACGCAGTATTTT	CASGVGSGGVLDTQYF
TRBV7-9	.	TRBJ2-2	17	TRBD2	TGTTCCAGCAGCTTATTACTAGCGTCTTTAGGAACCGGGGAGCTGTTTTTT	CSSSLLLASLGTGELFF
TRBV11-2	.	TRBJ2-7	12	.	TGTGCCAGCAGCCCGCAACTCTACGAGCAGTACTTC	CASSPQLYEQYF
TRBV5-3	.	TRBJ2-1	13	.	TGTGCCAGAATGAGGGGGGGGCCCTATGAGCAGTTCTTC	CARMRGGPYEQFF
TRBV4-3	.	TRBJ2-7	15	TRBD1	TGCGCCAGCAGCCAACTTGGACAGGGGGCGGGGGAGCAGTACTTC	CASSQLGQGAGEQYF
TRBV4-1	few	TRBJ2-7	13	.	TGCGCCAGCAGCCTGGGCGTGCACTACGAGCAGTACTTC	CASSLGVHYEQYF
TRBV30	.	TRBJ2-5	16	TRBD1	TGTGCCTGGAGTCCCCCCGGGACAGGGTTCTCAGAGACCCAGTACTTC	CAWSPPGTGFSETQYF
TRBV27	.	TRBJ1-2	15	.	TGTGCCAGCAAGCTCGGCGGGGGGTCAGGGTATGGCTACACCTTC	CASKLGGGSGYGYTF
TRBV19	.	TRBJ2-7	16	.	TGTGCCAGTAGTCCCTCGTGGGGCGGGGCGGTCGACGAGCAGTACTTC	CASSPSWGGAVDEQYF
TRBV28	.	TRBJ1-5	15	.	TGTGCCAGCAGTTTATCAGGGATCTACAATCAGCCCCAGCATTTT	CASSLSGIYNQPQHF
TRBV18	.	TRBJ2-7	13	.	TGTGCCAGCTCAGTAGGGGGGGCCTACGAGCAGTACTTC	CASSVGGAYEQYF
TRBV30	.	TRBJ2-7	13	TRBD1	TGTGCCTGGAGTTTCGGACAGGACTACGAGCAGTACTTC	CAWSFGQDYEQYF
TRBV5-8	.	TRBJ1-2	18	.	TGTGCCAGCAGCTCCCCCGGGACAAGGGGGAGGGATAACTATGGCTACACCTTC	CASSSPGTRGRDNYGYTF
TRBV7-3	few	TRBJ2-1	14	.	TGTGCCAGCAGCCAAACGGGGAAATACAATGAGCAGTTCTTC	CASSQTGKYNEQFF
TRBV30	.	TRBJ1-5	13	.	TGTGCCTGGAGTCCGGGGTTCAATGAGCCCCAGCATTTT	CAWSPGFNEPQHF
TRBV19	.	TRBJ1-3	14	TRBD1	TGTGCCAGTAACAGGGGGAGCTCTGGAAACACCATATATTTT	CASNRGSSGNTIYF
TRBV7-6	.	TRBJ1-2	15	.	TGTGCCAGCAGCTTAGGGCAGGGGCGCACCTATGGCTACACCTTC	CASSLGQGRTYGYTF
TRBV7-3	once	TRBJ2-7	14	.	TGTGCCAGCAGCTTTGGGGGCTCCACCTACGAGCAGTACTTC	CASSFGGSTYEQYF
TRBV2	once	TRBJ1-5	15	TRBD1	TGTGCCAGCAGTTGGGACAGCAATAGCAATCAGCCCCAGCATTTT	CASSWDSNSNQPQHF
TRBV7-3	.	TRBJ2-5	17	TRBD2	TGTGCCAGCAGCTTAGGACTAGCGGGAGGAAGGTTAGAGACCCAGTACTTC	CASSLGLAGGRLETQYF
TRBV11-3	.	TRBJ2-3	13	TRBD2	TGTGCCAGCAGCTTGGGCGGGGGATATACGCAGTATTTT	CASSLGGGYTQYF
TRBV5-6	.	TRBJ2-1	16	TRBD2	TGTGCCAGCAGTCTCGGTGCTAGCGGGAGGGGGAATGAGCAGTTCTTC	CASSLGASGRGNEQFF
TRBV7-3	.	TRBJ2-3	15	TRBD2	TGTGCCAGCAGTTACGTGGGGGGCGGGAGGGATACGCAGTATTTT	CASSYVGGGRDTQYF
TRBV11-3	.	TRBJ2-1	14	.	TGTGCCAGCAGCAAGCGGGACAGGCCTAATGAGCAGTTCTTC	CASSKRDRPNEQFF
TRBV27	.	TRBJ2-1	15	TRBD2	TGTGCCAGCAACCCTAGCGGGGGGTATGGCAATGAGCAGTTCTTC	CASNPSGGYGNEQFF
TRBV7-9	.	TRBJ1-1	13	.	TGTTCCAGCAGCTCCCCCGGGAACACTGAAGCTTTCTTT	CSSSSPGNTEAFF
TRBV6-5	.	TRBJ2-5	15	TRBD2	TGTGCCAGCAGCAGAGGGACTATGGGTGGCGAGACCCAGTACTTC	CASSRGTMGGETQYF